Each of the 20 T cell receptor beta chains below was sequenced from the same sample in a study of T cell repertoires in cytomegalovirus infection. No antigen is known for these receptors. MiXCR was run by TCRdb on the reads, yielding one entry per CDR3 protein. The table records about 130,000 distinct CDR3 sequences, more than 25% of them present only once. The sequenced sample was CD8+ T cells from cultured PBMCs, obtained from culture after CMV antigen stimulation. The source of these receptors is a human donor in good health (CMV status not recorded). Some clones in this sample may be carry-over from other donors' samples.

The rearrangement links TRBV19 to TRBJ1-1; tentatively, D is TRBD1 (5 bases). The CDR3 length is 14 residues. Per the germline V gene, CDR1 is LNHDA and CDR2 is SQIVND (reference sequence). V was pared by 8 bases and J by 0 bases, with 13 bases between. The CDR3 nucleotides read TGTGCCAGTCGACAAACAGGTATGAACACTGAAGCTTTCTTT. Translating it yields CASRQTGMNTEAFF.

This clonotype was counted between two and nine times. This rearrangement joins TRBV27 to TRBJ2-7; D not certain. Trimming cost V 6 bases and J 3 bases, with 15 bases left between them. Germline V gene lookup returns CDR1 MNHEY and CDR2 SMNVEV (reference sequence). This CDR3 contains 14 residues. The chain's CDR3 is CASSPRPGGYEQYF. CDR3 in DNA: TGTGCCAGCAGCCCCCGGCCAGGCGGCTACGAGCAGTACTTC.

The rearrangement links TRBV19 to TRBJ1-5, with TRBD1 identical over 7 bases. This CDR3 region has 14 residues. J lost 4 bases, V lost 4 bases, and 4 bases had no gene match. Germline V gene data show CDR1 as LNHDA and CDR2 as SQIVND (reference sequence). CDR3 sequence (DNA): TGTGCCAGTAGTACCAACAGGGGTAATCAGCCCCAGCATTTT. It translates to CASSTNRGNQPQHF.

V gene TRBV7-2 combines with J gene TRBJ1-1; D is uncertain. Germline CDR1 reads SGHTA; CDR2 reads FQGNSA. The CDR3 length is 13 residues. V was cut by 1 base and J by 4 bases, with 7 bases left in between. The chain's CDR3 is CASSLGEATEAFF. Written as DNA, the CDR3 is TGTGCCAGCAGCTTAGGGGAGGCCACTGAAGCTTTCTTT.

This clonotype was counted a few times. CDR3 sequence: CASSPGTSGGAGKTQYF. The CDR3 DNA is TGTGCCAGCAGTCCCGGGACTAGCGGGGGGGCCGGGAAGACCCAGTACTTC. The rearrangement uses TRBV27 and TRBJ2-5, with 16 bases lining up with TRBD2. This CDR3 contains 17 residues. V dropped 5 bases and J dropped 6; count of bases not matched to a gene: 9. Germline assignment: CDR1 MNHEY and CDR2 SMNVEV (reference sequence).

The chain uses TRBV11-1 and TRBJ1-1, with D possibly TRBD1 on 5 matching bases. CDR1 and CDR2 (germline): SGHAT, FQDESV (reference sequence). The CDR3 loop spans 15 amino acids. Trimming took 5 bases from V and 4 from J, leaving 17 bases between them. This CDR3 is CASSHEVGRGTEAFF. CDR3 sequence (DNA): TGTGCCAGCAGCCACGAGGTCGGGAGGGGCACTGAAGCTTTCTTT.

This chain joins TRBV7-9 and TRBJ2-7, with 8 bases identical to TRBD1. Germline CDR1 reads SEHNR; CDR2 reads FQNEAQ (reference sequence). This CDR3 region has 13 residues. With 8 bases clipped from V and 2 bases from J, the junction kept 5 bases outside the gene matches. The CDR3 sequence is CASAGTGAYEQYF. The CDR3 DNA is TGTGCCAGCGCCGGGACAGGAGCCTACGAGCAGTACTTC.

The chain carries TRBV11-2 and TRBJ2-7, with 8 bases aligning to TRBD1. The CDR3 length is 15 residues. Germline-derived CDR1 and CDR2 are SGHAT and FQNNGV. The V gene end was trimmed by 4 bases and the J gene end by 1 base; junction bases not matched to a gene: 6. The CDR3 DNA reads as TGTGCCAGCAGCTCCGGACAGGGAGCTTCCTACGAGCAGTACTTC. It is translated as CASSSGQGASYEQYF.

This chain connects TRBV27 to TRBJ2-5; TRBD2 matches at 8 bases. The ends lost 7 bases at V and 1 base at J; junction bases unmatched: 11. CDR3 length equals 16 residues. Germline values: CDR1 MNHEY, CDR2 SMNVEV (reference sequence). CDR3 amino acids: CASKGLAGGIQETQYF. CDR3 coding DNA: TGTGCCAGCAAAGGTTTGGCGGGGGGCATCCAAGAGACCCAGTACTTC.

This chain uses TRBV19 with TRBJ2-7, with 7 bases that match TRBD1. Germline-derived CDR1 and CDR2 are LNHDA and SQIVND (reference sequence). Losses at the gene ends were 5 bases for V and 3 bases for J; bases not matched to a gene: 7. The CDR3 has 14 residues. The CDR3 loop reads CASSVSGQFYEQYF. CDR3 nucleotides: TGTGCCAGTAGTGTATCGGGACAGTTCTACGAGCAGTACTTC.

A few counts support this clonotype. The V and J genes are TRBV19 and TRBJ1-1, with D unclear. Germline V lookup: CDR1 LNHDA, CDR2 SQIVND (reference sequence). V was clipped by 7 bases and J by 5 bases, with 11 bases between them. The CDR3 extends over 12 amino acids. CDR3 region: CASKRGRTEAFF. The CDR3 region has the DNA TGTGCCAGTAAACGAGGAAGGACTGAAGCTTTCTTT.

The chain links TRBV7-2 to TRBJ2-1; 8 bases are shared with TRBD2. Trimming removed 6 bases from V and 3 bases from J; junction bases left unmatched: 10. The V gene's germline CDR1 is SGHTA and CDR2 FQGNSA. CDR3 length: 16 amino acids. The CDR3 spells CASSPLSGANYNEQFF. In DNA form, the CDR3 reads TGTGCCAGCAGTCCCCTTAGCGGGGCTAACTACAATGAGCAGTTCTTC.

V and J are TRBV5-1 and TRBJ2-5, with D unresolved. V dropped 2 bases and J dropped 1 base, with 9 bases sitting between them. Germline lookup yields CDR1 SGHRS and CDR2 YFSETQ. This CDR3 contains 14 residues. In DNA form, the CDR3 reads TGCGCCAGCAGCTTCTTCGGCAGCCAAGAGACCCAGTACTTC. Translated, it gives CASSFFGSQETQYF.

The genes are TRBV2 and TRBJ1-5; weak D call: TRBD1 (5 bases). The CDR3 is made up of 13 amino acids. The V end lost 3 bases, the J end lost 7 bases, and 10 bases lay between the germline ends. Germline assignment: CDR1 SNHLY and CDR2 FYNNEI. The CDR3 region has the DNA TGTGCCAGCAGTGACGTCGACAGACAGCCCCAGCATTTT. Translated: CASSDVDRQPQHF.

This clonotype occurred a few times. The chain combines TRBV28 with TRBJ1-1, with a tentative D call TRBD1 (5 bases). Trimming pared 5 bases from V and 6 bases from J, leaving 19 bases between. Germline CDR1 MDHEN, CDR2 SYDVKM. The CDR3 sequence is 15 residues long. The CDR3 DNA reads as TGTGCCAGCAGTAAAGGGGTGGGGGTTAAACCTGAAGCTTTCTTT. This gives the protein CASSKGVGVKPEAFF.

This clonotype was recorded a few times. The CDR3 loop is CASSLTGTVSGAFF. CDR3 in DNA: TGTGCCAGCAGCCTTACCGGGACAGTATCAGGAGCTTTCTTT. This chain connects TRBV6-5 to TRBJ1-1; 7 nucleotides agree with TRBD1. V was clipped by 6 bases and J by 10 bases; unmatched bases: 14. Per germline, CDR1 MNHEY and CDR2 SVGAGI. This CDR3 region has 14 residues.

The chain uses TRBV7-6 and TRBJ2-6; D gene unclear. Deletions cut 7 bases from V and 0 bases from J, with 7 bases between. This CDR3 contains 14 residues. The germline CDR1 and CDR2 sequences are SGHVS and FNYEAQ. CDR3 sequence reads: CASTPSSGANVLTF. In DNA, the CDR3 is TGTGCCAGCACCCCCAGCTCTGGGGCCAACGTCCTGACTTTC.

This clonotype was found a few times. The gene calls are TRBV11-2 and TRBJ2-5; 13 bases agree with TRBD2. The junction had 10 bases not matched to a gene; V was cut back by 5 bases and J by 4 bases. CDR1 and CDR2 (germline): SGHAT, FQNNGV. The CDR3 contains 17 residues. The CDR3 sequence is CASSPRLAGGFRETQYF. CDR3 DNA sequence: TGTGCCAGCAGCCCCCGACTAGCGGGGGGATTCCGAGAGACCCAGTACTTC.

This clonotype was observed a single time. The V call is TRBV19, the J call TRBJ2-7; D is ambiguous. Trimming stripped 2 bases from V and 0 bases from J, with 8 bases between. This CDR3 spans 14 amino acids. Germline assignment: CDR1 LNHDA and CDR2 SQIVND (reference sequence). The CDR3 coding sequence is TGTGCCAGTAGTATAACAGCCGGCTCCTACGAGCAGTACTTC. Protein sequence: CASSITAGSYEQYF.

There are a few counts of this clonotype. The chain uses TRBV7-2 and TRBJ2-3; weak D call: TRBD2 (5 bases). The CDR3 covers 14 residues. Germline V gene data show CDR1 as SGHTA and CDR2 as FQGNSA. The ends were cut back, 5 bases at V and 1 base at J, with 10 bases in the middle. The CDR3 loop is CASSHRLRTDTQYF. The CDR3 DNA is TGTGCCAGCAGCCACCGACTACGCACAGATACGCAGTATTTT.